This T cell receptor (beta chain) was captured in a study of T cell repertoires in cytomegalovirus infection. Looking at the study overall: Signatures in public TCR beta sequences pointed to both CMV infection and matching HLA type.

Trimming cost V 5 bases and J 8 bases, with 15 bases left between them. The CDR3 contains 13 residues. Germline V gene sequence: CDR1 SEHNR, CDR2 FQNEAQ (reference sequence). This clonotype was counted many times. TCRdb passed the reads through MiXCR, listing each CDR3 protein once. This sample has roughly 630,000 distinct CDR3 sequences; roughly a quarter occur once, and the top ten carry approximately 8%. Source material: CD8+ T cells from PBMCs. The TCR was taken from a human donor in good health (CMV status not recorded). Some clones in this sample may be carry-over from other donors' samples. V and J are TRBV7-9 and TRBJ2-5, with D perhaps being TRBD1 or TRBD2 (5 bases each). The CDR3 DNA sequence: TGTGCCAGCAGCACCCGGACGGGACGTACCCAGTACTTC. Translating gives CASSTRTGRTQYF.